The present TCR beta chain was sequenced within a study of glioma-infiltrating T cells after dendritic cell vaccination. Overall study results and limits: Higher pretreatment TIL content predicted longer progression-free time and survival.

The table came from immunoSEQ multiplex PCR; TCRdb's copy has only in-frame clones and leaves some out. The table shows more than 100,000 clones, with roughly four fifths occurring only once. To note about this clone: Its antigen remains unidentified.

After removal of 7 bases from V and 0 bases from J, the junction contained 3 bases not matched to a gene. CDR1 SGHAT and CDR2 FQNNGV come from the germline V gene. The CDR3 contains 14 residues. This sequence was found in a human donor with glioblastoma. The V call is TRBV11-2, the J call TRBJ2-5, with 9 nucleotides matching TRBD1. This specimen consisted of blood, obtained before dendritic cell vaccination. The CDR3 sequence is CASTDRGNQETQYF. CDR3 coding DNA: TGTGCCAGCACCGACAGGGGGAACCAAGAGACCCAGTACTTC.